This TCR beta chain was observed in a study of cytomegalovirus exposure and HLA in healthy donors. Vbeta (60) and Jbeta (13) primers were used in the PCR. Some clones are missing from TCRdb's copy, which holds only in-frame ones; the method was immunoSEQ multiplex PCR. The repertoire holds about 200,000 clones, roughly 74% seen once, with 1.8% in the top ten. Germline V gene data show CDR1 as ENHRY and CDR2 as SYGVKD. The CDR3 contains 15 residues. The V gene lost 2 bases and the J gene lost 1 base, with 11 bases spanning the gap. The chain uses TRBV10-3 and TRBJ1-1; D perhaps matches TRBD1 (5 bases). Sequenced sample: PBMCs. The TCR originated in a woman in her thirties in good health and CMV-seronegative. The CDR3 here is CAISELETANTEAFF. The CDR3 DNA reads TGTGCCATCAGTGAGCTCGAGACAGCGAACACTGAAGCTTTCTTT.